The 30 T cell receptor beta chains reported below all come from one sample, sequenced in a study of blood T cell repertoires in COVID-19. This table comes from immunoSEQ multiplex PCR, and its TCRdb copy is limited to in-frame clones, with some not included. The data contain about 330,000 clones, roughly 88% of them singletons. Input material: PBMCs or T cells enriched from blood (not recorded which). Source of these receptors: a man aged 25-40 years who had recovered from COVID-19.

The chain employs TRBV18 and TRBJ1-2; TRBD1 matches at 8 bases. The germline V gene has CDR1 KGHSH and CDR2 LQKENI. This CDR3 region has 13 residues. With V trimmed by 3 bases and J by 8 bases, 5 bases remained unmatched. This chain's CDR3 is CASSPDRVTGYTF. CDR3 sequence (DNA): TGTGCCAGCTCACCGGACAGGGTAACAGGCTACACCTTC. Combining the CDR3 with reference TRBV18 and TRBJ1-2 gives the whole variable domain NAGVMQNPRHLVRRRGQEARLRCSPMKGHSHVYWYRQLPEEGLKFMVYLQKENIIDESGMPKERFSAEFPKEGPSILRIQQVVRGDSAAYFCASSPDRVTGYTFGSGTRLTVV.

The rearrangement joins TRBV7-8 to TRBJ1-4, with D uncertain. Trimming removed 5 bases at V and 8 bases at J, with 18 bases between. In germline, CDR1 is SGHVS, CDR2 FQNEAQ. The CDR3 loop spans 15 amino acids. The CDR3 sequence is CASSGSAQLDEKLFF. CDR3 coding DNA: TGTGCCAGCAGCGGAAGTGCACAGCTCGACGAAAAACTGTTTTTT. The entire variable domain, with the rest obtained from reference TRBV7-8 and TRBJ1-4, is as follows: GAGVSQSPRYKVAKRGQDVALRCDPISGHVSLFWYQQALGQGPEFLTYFQNEAQLDKSGLPSDRFFAERPEGSVSTLKIQRTQQEDSAVYLCASSGSAQLDEKLFFGSGTQLSVL.

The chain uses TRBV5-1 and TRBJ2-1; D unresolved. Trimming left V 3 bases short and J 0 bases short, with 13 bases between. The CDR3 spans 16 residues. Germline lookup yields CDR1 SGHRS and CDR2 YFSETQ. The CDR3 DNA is TGCGCCAGCAGCTCGGAGTCCCGGCGCTCCTACAATGAGCAGTTCTTC. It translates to CASSSESRRSYNEQFF.

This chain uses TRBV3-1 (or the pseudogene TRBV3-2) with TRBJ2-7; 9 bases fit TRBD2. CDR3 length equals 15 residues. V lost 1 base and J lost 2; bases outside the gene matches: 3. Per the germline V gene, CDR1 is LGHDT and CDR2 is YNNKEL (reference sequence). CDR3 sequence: CASSQGLAGTYEQYF. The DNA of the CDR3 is TGTGCCAGCAGCCAAGGGCTAGCGGGGACCTACGAGCAGTACTTC.

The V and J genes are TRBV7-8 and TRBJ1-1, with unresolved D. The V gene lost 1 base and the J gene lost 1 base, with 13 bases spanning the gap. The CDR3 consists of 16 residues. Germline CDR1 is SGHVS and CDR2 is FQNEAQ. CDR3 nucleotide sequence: TGTGCCAGCAGCTTAGTTGGGAGGGTTAGGAACACTGAAGCTTTCTTT. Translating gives CASSLVGRVRNTEAFF.

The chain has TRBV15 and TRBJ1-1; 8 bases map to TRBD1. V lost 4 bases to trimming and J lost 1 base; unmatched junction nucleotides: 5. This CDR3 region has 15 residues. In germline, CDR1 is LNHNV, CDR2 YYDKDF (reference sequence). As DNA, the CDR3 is TGTGCCACCAGCAAAACACAGGGGGAGAACACTGAAGCTTTCTTT. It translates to CATSKTQGENTEAFF.

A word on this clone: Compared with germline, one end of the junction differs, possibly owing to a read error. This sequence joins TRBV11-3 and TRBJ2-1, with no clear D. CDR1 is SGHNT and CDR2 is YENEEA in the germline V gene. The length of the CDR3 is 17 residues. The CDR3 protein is CASSLVLASASYSEQFF. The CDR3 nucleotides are TGTGCCAGCAGCTTAGTCCTCGCCTCGGCCTCATACAGTGAGCAGTTCTTC.

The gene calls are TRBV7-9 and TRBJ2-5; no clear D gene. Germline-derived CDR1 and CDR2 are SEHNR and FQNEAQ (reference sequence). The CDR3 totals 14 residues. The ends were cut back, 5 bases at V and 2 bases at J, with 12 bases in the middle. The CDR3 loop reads CASSPPQIQETQYF. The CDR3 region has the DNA TGTGCCAGCAGCCCGCCACAGATTCAAGAGACCCAGTACTTC.

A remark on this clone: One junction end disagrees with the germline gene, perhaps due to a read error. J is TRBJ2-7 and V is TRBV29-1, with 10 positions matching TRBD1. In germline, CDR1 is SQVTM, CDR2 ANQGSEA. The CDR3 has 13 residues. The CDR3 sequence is CSVEGQGDYEQYF. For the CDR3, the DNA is TGCAGCGTCGAAGGACAGGGGGACTACGAGCAGTACTTC.

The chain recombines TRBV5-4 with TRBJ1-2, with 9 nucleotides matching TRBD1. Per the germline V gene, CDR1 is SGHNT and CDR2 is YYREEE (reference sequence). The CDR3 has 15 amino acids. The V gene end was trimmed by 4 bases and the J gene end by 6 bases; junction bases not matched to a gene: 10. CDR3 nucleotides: TGTGCCAGCAGCCCCCAAGTGGACAGGGGCAATGGCTACACCTTC. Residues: CASSPQVDRGNGYTF.

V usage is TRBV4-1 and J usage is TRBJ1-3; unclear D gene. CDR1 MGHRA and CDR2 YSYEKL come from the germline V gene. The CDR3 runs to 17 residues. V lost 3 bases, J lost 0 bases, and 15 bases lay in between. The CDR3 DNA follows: TGCGCCAGCAGCCAGAATTACCTAGATGGCTCTGGAAACACCATATATTTT. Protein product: CASSQNYLDGSGNTIYF.

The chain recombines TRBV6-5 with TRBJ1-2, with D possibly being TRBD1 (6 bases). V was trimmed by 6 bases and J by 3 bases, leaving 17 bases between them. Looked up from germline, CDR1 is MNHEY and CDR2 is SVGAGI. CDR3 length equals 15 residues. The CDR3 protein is CASRHAGTSDYGYTF. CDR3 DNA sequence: TGTGCCAGCAGGCACGCCGGGACATCGGACTATGGCTACACCTTC.

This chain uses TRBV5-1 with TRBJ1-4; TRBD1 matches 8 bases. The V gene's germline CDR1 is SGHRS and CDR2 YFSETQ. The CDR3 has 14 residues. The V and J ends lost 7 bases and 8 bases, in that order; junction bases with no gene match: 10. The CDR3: CASSARQGSEKLFF. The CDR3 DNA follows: TGCGCCAGCTCCGCCCGACAGGGGAGCGAAAAACTGTTTTTT.

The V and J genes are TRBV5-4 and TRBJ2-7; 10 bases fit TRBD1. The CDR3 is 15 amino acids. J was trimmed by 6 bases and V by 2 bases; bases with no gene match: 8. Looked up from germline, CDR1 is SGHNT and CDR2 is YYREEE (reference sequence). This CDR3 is CASSFPGTGAAEQYF. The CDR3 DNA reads TGTGCCAGCAGCTTCCCCGGGACAGGGGCAGCCGAGCAGTACTTC.

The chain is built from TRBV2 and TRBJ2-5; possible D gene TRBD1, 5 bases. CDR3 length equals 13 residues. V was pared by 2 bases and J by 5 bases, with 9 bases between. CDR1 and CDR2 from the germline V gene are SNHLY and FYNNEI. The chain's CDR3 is CASSERGGETQYF. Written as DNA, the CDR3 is TGTGCCAGCAGTGAAAGGGGTGGGGAGACCCAGTACTTC.

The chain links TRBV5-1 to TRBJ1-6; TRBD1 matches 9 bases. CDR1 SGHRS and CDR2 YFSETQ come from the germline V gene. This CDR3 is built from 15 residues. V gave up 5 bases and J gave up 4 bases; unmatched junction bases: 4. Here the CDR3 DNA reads TGCGCCAGCAGTTCCGGGACAGGGTATAATTCACCCCTCCACTTT. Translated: CASSSGTGYNSPLHF.

The CDR3 bases are TGTGCCAGCAGCCGCTTCGCAGGGGCAACCTATGGCTACACCTTC. Amino acid sequence: CASSRFAGATYGYTF. The V and J genes are TRBV3-1 (or the pseudogene TRBV3-2) and TRBJ1-2; TRBD1 is a possible D gene (6 bases). Between the trimmed V and J ends, which lost 4 bases and 4 bases, there was a span of 16 bases. The germline gives CDR1 LGHDT, CDR2 YNNKEL (reference sequence). CDR3 length equals 15 residues.

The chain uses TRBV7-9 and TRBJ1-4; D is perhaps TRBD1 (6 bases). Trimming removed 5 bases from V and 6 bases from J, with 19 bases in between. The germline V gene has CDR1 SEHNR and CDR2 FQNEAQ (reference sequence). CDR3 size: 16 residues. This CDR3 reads CASSQRGQGMDEKLFF. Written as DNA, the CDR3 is TGTGCCAGCAGCCAGCGGGGTCAGGGGATGGATGAAAAACTGTTTTTT. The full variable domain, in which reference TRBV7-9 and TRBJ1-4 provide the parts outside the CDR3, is DTGVSQNPRHKITKRGQNVTFRCDPISEHNRLYWYRQTLGQGPEFLTYFQNEAQLEKSRLLSDRFSAERPKGSFSTLEIQRTEQGDSAMYLCASSQRGQGMDEKLFFGSGTQLSVL.

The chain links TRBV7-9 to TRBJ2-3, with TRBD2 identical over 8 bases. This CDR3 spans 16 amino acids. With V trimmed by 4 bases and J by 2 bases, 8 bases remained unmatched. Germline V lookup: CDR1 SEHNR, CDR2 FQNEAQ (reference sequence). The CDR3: CASSYGLAPPTDTQYF. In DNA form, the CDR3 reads TGTGCCAGCAGCTACGGACTAGCCCCCCCCACAGATACGCAGTATTTT. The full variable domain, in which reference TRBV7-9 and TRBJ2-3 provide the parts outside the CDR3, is DTGVSQNPRHKITKRGQNVTFRCDPISEHNRLYWYRQTLGQGPEFLTYFQNEAQLEKSRLLSDRFSAERPKGSFSTLEIQRTEQGDSAMYLCASSYGLAPPTDTQYFGPGTRLTVL.

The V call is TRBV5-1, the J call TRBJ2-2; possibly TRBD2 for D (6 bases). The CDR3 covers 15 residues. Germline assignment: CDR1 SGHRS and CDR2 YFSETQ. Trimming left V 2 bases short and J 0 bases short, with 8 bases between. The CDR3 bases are TGCGCCAGCAGCTTAGGAGGGACGAACACCGGGGAGCTGTTTTTT. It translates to CASSLGGTNTGELFF. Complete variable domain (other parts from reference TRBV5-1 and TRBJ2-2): KAGVTQTPRYLIKTRGQQVTLSCSPISGHRSVSWYQQTPGQGLQFLFEYFSETQRNKGNFPGRFSGRQFSNSRSEMNVSTLELGDSALYLCASSLGGTNTGELFFGEGSRLTVL.

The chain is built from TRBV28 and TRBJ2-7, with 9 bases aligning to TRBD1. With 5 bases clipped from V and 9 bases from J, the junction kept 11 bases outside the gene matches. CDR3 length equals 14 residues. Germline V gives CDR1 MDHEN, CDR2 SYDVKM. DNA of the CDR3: TGTGCCAGCAGTGTATCAGGGACAGGGCAACGGCAGTACTTC. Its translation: CASSVSGTGQRQYF.

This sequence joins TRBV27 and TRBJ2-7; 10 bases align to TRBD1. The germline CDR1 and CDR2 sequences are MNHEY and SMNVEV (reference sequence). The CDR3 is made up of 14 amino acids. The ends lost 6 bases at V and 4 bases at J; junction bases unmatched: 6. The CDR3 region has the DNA TGTGCCAGCAGCCCCCAGGGACAGGGGTACGAGCAGTACTTC. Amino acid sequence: CASSPQGQGYEQYF.

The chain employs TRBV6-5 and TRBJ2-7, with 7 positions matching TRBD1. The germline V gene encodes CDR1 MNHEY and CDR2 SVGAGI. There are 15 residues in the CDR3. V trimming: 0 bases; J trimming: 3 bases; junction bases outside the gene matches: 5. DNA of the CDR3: TGTGCCAGCAGTTACTCGGCAGGGGGATACTACGAGCAGTACTTC. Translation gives CASSYSAGGYYEQYF.

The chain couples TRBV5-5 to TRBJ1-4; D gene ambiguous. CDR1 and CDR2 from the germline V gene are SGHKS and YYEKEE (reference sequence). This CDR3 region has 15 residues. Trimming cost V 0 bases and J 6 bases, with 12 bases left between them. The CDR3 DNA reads TGTGCCAGCAGCTTGGGTGCGGGAACCTATGAAAAACTGTTTTTT. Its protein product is CASSLGAGTYEKLFF.

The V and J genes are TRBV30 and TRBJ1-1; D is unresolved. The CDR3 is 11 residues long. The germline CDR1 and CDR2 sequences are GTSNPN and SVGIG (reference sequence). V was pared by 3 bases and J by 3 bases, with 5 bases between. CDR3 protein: CAWSPYTEAFF. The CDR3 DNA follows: TGTGCCTGGAGCCCCTACACTGAAGCTTTCTTT.

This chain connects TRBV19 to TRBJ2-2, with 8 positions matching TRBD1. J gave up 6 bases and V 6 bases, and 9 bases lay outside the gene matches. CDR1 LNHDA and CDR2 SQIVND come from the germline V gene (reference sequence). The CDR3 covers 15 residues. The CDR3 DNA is TGTGCCAGTAGGGTGAGCCAGGGGGCGTCCGGGGAGCTGTTTTTT. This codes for CASRVSQGASGELFF.

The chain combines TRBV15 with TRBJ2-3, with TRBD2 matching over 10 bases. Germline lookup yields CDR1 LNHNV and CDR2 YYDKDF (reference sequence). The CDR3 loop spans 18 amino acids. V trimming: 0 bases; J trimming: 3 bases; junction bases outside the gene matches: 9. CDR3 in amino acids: CATSREQLAGYGTDTQYF. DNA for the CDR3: TGTGCCACCAGCAGAGAACAACTAGCGGGGTACGGAACAGATACGCAGTATTTT.

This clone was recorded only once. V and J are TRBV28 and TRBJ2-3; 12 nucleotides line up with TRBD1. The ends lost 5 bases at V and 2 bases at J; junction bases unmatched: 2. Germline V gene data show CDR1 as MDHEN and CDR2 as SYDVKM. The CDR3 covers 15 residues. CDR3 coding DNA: TGTGCCAGCAGTCCGGGACAGGGGGCCACAGATACGCAGTATTTT. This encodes CASSPGQGATDTQYF. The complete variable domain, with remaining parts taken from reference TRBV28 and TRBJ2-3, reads DVKVTQSSRYLVKRTGEKVFLECVQDMDHENMFWYRQDPGLGLRLIYFSYDVKMKEKGDIPEGYSVSREKKERFSLILESASTNQTSMYLCASSPGQGATDTQYFGPGTRLTVL.

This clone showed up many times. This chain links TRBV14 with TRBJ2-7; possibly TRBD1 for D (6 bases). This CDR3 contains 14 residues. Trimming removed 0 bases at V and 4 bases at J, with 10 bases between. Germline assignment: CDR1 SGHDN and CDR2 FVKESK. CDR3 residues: CASSQDRGRYEQYF. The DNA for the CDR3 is TGTGCCAGCAGCCAAGACAGGGGAAGGTACGAGCAGTACTTC.

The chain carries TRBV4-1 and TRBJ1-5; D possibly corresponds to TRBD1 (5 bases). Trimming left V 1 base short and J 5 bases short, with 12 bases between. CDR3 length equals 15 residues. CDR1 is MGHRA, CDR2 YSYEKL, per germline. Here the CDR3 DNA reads TGCGCCAGCAGCCAAGGCGGGGGGAGGGATCAGCCCCAGCATTTT. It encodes CASSQGGGRDQPQHF.